This entry lists 2 T cell receptor beta chains sequenced from one sample in a study of radiotherapy plus CTLA-4 blockade in lung cancer. Clones were read by immunoSEQ multiplex PCR, and TCRdb kept only the in-frame ones, dropping some. The sample yields more than 75,000 clones, around 84% seen once. Sequences were derived from peripheral blood, sampled from a patient treated with radiotherapy plus ipilimumab. Receptors were obtained from a human donor with non-small cell lung cancer who had stable disease on radiotherapy plus ipilimumab.

V gene TRBV6-5 combines with J gene TRBJ2-1, with a possible D match to TRBD2 (5 bases). The germline gives CDR1 MNHEY, CDR2 SVGAGI. CDR3 size: 11 residues. V was pared by 8 bases and J by 6 bases, with 8 bases between. The CDR3 spells CASLEGNEQFF. The CDR3 nucleotides are TGTGCCAGCCTAGAGGGCAATGAGCAGTTCTTC.

This clone was detected only a few times. The rearrangement joins TRBV5-4 to TRBJ2-1, with TRBD2 matching 9 bases. Germline CDR1 reads SGHNT; CDR2 reads YYREEE (reference sequence). The J segment lost 6 bases and the V segment lost 2 bases, leaving 6 bases of the junction unmatched. The CDR3 runs 15 residues. The chain's CDR3 is CASSFAGGRGNEQFF. Here the CDR3 DNA reads TGTGCCAGCAGCTTCGCGGGGGGGCGGGGCAATGAGCAGTTCTTC.